A selection of T cell receptor beta chains follows, all from one sample in a study of Ad26.COV2.S vaccination and SARS-CoV-2 variants. Data came from immunoSEQ multiplex PCR; TCRdb stores just in-frame clones and leaves some out. The sample lists 350,000 to 450,000 clones; roughly 90% were seen once. The source was peripheral blood, collected in a trial of Ad26.COV2.S vaccine versus placebo. The receptors originated from a person aged 18-65 years who received the Ad26.COV2.S COVID-19 vaccine or a placebo. The CDR3 runs from the conserved cysteine through the conserved F or W. Fields, in order: clone size, D gene, V gene, J gene, CDR3 DNA, CDR3 protein. The D gene is left open where the match is weak. The size of a clone is reported for some rows only, either as once, few or many, or as a class for expanded clones.

clone_size: .
d_call: .
v_call: TRBV30
j_call: TRBJ1-5
cdr3_nt: TGTGCCTGGAGTGCCGGAGGAATGGCCCAGCCCCAGCATTTT
cdr3_aa: CAWSAGGMAQPQHF

clone_size: .
d_call: TRBD2
v_call: TRBV4-2
j_call: TRBJ2-1
cdr3_nt: TGTGCCAGCAGCCGGACTAGCGGGAGGGGGTCCTACAATGAGCAGTTCTTC
cdr3_aa: CASSRTSGRGSYNEQFF

clone_size: .
d_call: .
v_call: TRBV27
j_call: TRBJ2-7
cdr3_nt: TGTGCCAGCAGTTCGGTAAATTACGAGCAGTACTTC
cdr3_aa: CASSSVNYEQYF

clone_size: .
d_call: .
v_call: TRBV28
j_call: TRBJ2-1
cdr3_nt: TGTGCCAGCAGAGCGAAGCGGGTTGTCTACAATGAGCAGTTCTTC
cdr3_aa: CASRAKRVVYNEQFF

clone_size: .
d_call: .
v_call: TRBV9
j_call: TRBJ1-1
cdr3_nt: TGTGCCAGCAGCGTATCCGAGACTGACAGGTGGGGGACTGAAGCTTTCTTT
cdr3_aa: CASSVSETDRWGTEAFF

clone_size: .
d_call: TRBD1
v_call: TRBV29-1
j_call: TRBJ1-6
cdr3_nt: TGCAGCGTTGAACTATTGGACAGGGTGCCCCTCCACTTT
cdr3_aa: CSVELLDRVPLHF

clone_size: .
d_call: .
v_call: TRBV6-5
j_call: TRBJ2-7
cdr3_nt: TGTGCCAGTTCCCCCAGGATCGGGGACGAGCAGTACTTC
cdr3_aa: CASSPRIGDEQYF

clone_size: .
d_call: .
v_call: TRBV28
j_call: TRBJ2-3
cdr3_nt: TGTGCCAGCAGTGAACCGGGAGCAACAGATACGCAGTATTTT
cdr3_aa: CASSEPGATDTQYF

clone_size: .
d_call: .
v_call: TRBV3-1/TRBV3-2
j_call: TRBJ1-1
cdr3_nt: TGTGCCAGCAGGTTGGGCCTTAACACTGAAGCTTTCTTT
cdr3_aa: CASRLGLNTEAFF

clone_size: .
d_call: TRBD2
v_call: TRBV2
j_call: TRBJ2-3
cdr3_nt: TGTGCCAGCACCTCCAGCGGGAGCCACACAGATACGCAGTATTTT
cdr3_aa: CASTSSGSHTDTQYF

clone_size: .
d_call: .
v_call: TRBV28
j_call: TRBJ2-7
cdr3_nt: TGTGCCAGCAGCCCCGGGCAGGGCGTAGAGTACGAGCAGTACTTC
cdr3_aa: CASSPGQGVEYEQYF

clone_size: .
d_call: TRBD1
v_call: TRBV5-6
j_call: TRBJ1-1
cdr3_nt: TGTGCCAGCAGCTTACAGGGGGTCCAGGAAGCTTTCTTT
cdr3_aa: CASSLQGVQEAFF

clone_size: .
d_call: .
v_call: TRBV28
j_call: TRBJ1-5
cdr3_nt: TGTGCCAGCAGTTTCCCTGGCGCAGGGGATCAGCCCCAGCATTTT
cdr3_aa: CASSFPGAGDQPQHF

clone_size: .
d_call: .
v_call: TRBV9
j_call: TRBJ2-2
cdr3_nt: TGTGCCAGCAGCGCCGCGAGGAGCGGACCCACCGGGGAGCTGTTTTTT
cdr3_aa: CASSAARSGPTGELFF

clone_size: .
d_call: .
v_call: TRBV11-3
j_call: TRBJ2-7
cdr3_nt: TGTGCCAGCAGCTTAGATAGGTGGCCGAAGTACGAGCAGTACTTC
cdr3_aa: CASSLDRWPKYEQYF

clone_size: .
d_call: TRBD1
v_call: TRBV13
j_call: TRBJ1-1
cdr3_nt: TGTGCCAGCAGCCGAACGGGACAGCGGAACACTGAAGCTTTCTTT
cdr3_aa: CASSRTGQRNTEAFF

clone_size: .
d_call: TRBD1
v_call: TRBV11-2
j_call: TRBJ2-1
cdr3_nt: TGTGCCAGCAGAGGACAGGGAAACAATGAGCAGTTCTTC
cdr3_aa: CASRGQGNNEQFF

clone_size: .
d_call: .
v_call: TRBV3-1/TRBV3-2
j_call: TRBJ2-4
cdr3_nt: TGTGCCAGCAGCCAAAGACAGGGAGGGAACATTCAGTACTTC
cdr3_aa: CASSQRQGGNIQYF

clone_size: .
d_call: .
v_call: TRBV2
j_call: TRBJ2-3
cdr3_nt: TGTGCCAGCAGTGAAGATCTAGTCCGTGGAGCAGATACGCAGTATTTT
cdr3_aa: CASSEDLVRGADTQYF

clone_size: .
d_call: TRBD1
v_call: TRBV15
j_call: TRBJ2-3
cdr3_nt: TGTGCCACCAGCAGAGATAAGGACAGGACAGATACGCAGTATTTT
cdr3_aa: CATSRDKDRTDTQYF

clone_size: .
d_call: TRBD1
v_call: TRBV15
j_call: TRBJ1-5
cdr3_nt: TGTGCCACCACTGGCCGGGACAGGGGTCAGCCCCAGCATTTT
cdr3_aa: CATTGRDRGQPQHF

clone_size: .
d_call: .
v_call: TRBV7-3
j_call: TRBJ2-2
cdr3_nt: TGTGCCAGCAGCGCTCTAGGGACCGGGGAGCTGTTTTTT
cdr3_aa: CASSALGTGELFF

clone_size: .
d_call: .
v_call: TRBV5-1
j_call: TRBJ2-3
cdr3_nt: TGCGCCAGCAGCTCGCCCCGACAGGCAGATACGCAGTATTTT
cdr3_aa: CASSSPRQADTQYF

clone_size: .
d_call: TRBD2
v_call: TRBV10-3
j_call: TRBJ2-5
cdr3_nt: TGTGCCATCAGGGGGGGGGACGGACCCCAAGAGACCCAGTACTTC
cdr3_aa: CAIRGGDGPQETQYF

clone_size: .
d_call: .
v_call: TRBV7-6
j_call: TRBJ1-1
cdr3_nt: TGTGCCAGCAGCTCACAAAGGGGGGTCAGGGCTGAAGCTTTCTTT
cdr3_aa: CASSSQRGVRAEAFF

clone_size: .
d_call: .
v_call: TRBV28
j_call: TRBJ1-5
cdr3_nt: TGTGCCAGCGGCTACGAGAGGTATCAGCCCCAGCATTTT
cdr3_aa: CASGYERYQPQHF

clone_size: .
d_call: .
v_call: TRBV12-1
j_call: TRBJ2-1
cdr3_nt: TGTGCCAGCAGCTTGGAAATAGCGGGAGGGCCTTGGGCCTACAATGAGCAGTTCTTC
cdr3_aa: CASSLEIAGGPWAYNEQFF

clone_size: few
d_call: .
v_call: TRBV6-2/TRBV6-3
j_call: TRBJ2-2
cdr3_nt: TGTGCCAGCAGACCTTTAGCGGTCTTTCACACCGGGGAGCTGTTTTTT
cdr3_aa: CASRPLAVFHTGELFF

clone_size: .
d_call: TRBD2
v_call: TRBV28
j_call: TRBJ2-7
cdr3_nt: TGTGCCAGCAGTTTCGGCGGGAGCGCGAGCTCCTACGAGCAGTACTTC
cdr3_aa: CASSFGGSASSYEQYF

clone_size: .
d_call: .
v_call: TRBV28
j_call: TRBJ1-2
cdr3_nt: TGTGCCAGCAGTTCGGCTTTAGGGGTTGCCGGCGGCTACACCTTC
cdr3_aa: CASSSALGVAGGYTF

clone_size: .
d_call: .
v_call: TRBV18
j_call: TRBJ1-6
cdr3_nt: TGTGCCAGCTCACCAATCACAGCGAGGAGTTCACCCCTCCACTTT
cdr3_aa: CASSPITARSSPLHF

clone_size: .
d_call: .
v_call: TRBV9
j_call: TRBJ1-2
cdr3_nt: TGTGCCAGCAGCGTAAACAGGGAAGGCTACACCTTC
cdr3_aa: CASSVNREGYTF

clone_size: .
d_call: .
v_call: TRBV28
j_call: TRBJ1-5
cdr3_nt: TGTGCCAGCACCGTGACCGGTACGTGGGGAAATCAGCCCCAGCATTTT
cdr3_aa: CASTVTGTWGNQPQHF